The source of this T cell receptor (beta chain) is a study of spatial heterogeneity in lung cancer. The overall study: In tumor regions TCR transcript counts correlated strongly with a matched bulk RNA-seq T cell module score. General observations from the study: It was found that expanded intratumoral alpha and beta TCR counts tracked tumor mutation counts. The recorded estimate of tumor T cell coverage is 6% to 9% for alpha chains and under 15% for beta chains.

V lost 5 bases and J lost 5, with 15 bases in between. Looked up from germline, CDR1 is MNHEY and CDR2 is SMNVEV (reference sequence). The CDR3 loop spans 14 amino acids. TCRdb passed the 5' RACE reads through MiXCR, listing each CDR3 protein once. The table records about 100,000 distinct CDR3 sequences, 4% to 4.5% of them present only once. The time point here: sample taken at primary tumor resection. Unsorted samples of tumor, nontumor lung or frozen PBMC had their whole RNA sequenced. To note about this clonotype: Its specificity is not known.

The receptor was isolated from a male donor with early-stage non-small cell lung cancer. The source was lung tumor tissue, collected at surgery. V and J are TRBV27 and TRBJ2-5, with a possible D match to TRBD2 (6 bases). The CDR3 DNA sequence: TGTGCCAGCAGTCGTGACGGGGGTTGGGAGACCCAGTACTTC. It specifies CASSRDGGWETQYF.